These T cell receptor beta chains were read from a single sample in a study of CD8 T cells in Susac syndrome. TCRdb called the immunoSEQ multiplex PCR reads again in MiXCR, with one record for every CDR3 protein. The data show roughly 50,000 distinct CDR3 sequences, around 92% seen once. Sample: CD8+ T cells from PBMCs. The source of these receptors is a human donor in good health. The CDR3 runs from the conserved cysteine through the conserved F or W. D genes are given only for firm matches. Clone size is given for some rows only: seen once, a few or many times, or a class if the clone is expanded.

DNA: TGTGCCAGCAGTTACTCTGTCGGGACAGGCTTCTACGAGCAGTACTTC
CDR3: CASSYSVGTGFYEQYF
length: 16
D: TRBD1
size: .
V: TRBV6-5
J: TRBJ2-7

DNA: TGTGCCAGCAGCTTTAGCCGGGAGGCCAGCACAGATACGCAGTATTTT
CDR3: CASSFSREASTDTQYF
length: 16
D: TRBD2
size: .
V: TRBV7-9
J: TRBJ2-3

DNA: TGTGCCAGTAGTATCGGCAGGGGTATTCGGCAGCCCCAGCATTTT
CDR3: CASSIGRGIRQPQHF
length: 15
D: .
size: .
V: TRBV19
J: TRBJ1-5

DNA: TGTGCCAGCAGTGCAACAGATACGCAGTATTTT
CDR3: CASSATDTQYF
length: 11
D: .
size: .
V: TRBV7-9
J: TRBJ2-3

DNA: TGCAGCGTTGTCCCAATCGCCGTCTATGGCTACACCTTC
CDR3: CSVVPIAVYGYTF
length: 13
D: .
size: .
V: TRBV29-1
J: TRBJ1-2

DNA: TGTGCCAGCAGCGTGACTAGCGGGAGTACGTACGAGCAGTACTTC
CDR3: CASSVTSGSTYEQYF
length: 15
D: TRBD2
size: .
V: TRBV7-8
J: TRBJ2-7

DNA: TGTGCCAGCAGTTTCGAACTAGCGGGATCCGGTGAGCAGTTCTTC
CDR3: CASSFELAGSGEQFF
length: 15
D: TRBD2
size: .
V: TRBV27
J: TRBJ2-1

DNA: TGTGCCAGCAGTGAGCAGGCGAACACTGAAGCTTTCTTT
CDR3: CASSEQANTEAFF
length: 13
D: .
size: .
V: TRBV2
J: TRBJ1-1

DNA: TGTGCCAGCAGCTTATATCCCAACACTGAAGCTTTCTTT
CDR3: CASSLYPNTEAFF
length: 13
D: .
size: .
V: TRBV7-9
J: TRBJ1-1

DNA: TGTGCCACCAGCAGAACCGGGACTAGCGGGAGCGATGAGCAGTTCTTC
CDR3: CATSRTGTSGSDEQFF
length: 16
D: TRBD2
size: .
V: TRBV15
J: TRBJ2-1

DNA: TGCAGCGTTGCACGCAATGAGCAGTTCTTC
CDR3: CSVARNEQFF
length: 10
D: .
size: .
V: TRBV29-1
J: TRBJ2-1

DNA: TGTGCCAGCAGCCTGATGTGGGGGAGGGGCAATGAGCAGTTCTTC
CDR3: CASSLMWGRGNEQFF
length: 15
D: TRBD2
size: .
V: TRBV14
J: TRBJ2-1

DNA: TGTGCCAGCAGGGGACAGCGACACTTGGCCGAGCAGTACTTC
CDR3: CASRGQRHLAEQYF
length: 14
D: TRBD1
size: once
V: TRBV7-9
J: TRBJ2-7

DNA: TGTGCTAGTGGTTTGGTACATGGGGACAGGAGGCAAGAGACCCAGTACTTC
CDR3: CASGLVHGDRRQETQYF
length: 17
D: TRBD1
size: .
V: TRBV12-5
J: TRBJ2-5

DNA: TGTGCCAGCTTAAAGCGGGAGGTCTACAATGAGCAGTTCTTC
CDR3: CASLKREVYNEQFF
length: 14
D: TRBD2
size: .
V: TRBV6-2/TRBV6-3
J: TRBJ2-1

DNA: TGTGCCAGCAGTTCTCACAGGGTATCAACGCAGTATTTT
CDR3: CASSSHRVSTQYF
length: 13
D: .
size: .
V: TRBV28
J: TRBJ2-3

DNA: TGTGCCAGCAGTTCGGTTACTGACTCCTCTGGGGCCAACGTCCTGACTTTC
CDR3: CASSSVTDSSGANVLTF
length: 17
D: .
size: .
V: TRBV27
J: TRBJ2-6

DNA: TGTGCCAGCAGCCTCGGACAGGATCTTTATGGCTACACCTTC
CDR3: CASSLGQDLYGYTF
length: 14
D: TRBD1
size: .
V: TRBV9
J: TRBJ1-2

DNA: TGCGCCAGCAGCCAGGCCGTCTTAAGTCATGGCTACACCTTC
CDR3: CASSQAVLSHGYTF
length: 14
D: .
size: .
V: TRBV4-1
J: TRBJ1-2

DNA: TGTGCCAGCAGTTACGGGACCAATCAGCCCCAGCATTTT
CDR3: CASSYGTNQPQHF
length: 13
D: .
size: .
V: TRBV6-2/TRBV6-3
J: TRBJ1-5

DNA: TGTGCCTGGAGTGTAATGGCAGGCCCGAACCTCTATGGCTACACCTTC
CDR3: CAWSVMAGPNLYGYTF
length: 16
D: .
size: .
V: TRBV30
J: TRBJ1-2